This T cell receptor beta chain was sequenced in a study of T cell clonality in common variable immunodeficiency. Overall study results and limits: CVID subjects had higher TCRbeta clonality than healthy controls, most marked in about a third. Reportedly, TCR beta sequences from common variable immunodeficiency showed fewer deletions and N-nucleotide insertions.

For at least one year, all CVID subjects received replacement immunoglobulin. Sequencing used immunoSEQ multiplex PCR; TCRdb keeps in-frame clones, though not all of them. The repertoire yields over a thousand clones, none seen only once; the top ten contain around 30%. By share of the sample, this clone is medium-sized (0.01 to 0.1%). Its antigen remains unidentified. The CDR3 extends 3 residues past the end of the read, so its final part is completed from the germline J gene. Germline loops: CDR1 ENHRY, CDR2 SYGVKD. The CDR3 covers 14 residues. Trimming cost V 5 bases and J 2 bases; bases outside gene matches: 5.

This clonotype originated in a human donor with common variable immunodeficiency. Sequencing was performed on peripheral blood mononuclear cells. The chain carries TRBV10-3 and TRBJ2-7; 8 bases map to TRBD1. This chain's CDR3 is CAISPGQGTYEQYF. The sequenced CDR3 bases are TGTGCCATCAGTCCCGGACAGGGCACCTACGAG.